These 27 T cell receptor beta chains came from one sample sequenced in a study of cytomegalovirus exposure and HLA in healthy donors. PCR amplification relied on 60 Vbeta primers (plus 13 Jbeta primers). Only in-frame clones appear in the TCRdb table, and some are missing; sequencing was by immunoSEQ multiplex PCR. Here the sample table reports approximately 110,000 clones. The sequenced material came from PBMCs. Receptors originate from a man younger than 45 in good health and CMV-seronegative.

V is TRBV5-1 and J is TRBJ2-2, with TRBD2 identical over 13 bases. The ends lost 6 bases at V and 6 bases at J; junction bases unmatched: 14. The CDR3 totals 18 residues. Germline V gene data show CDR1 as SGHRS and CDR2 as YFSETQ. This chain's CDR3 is CASNWGSGLAGEAGELFF. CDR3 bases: TGCGCCAGCAACTGGGGCTCCGGACTAGCGGGAGAGGCCGGGGAGCTGTTTTTT. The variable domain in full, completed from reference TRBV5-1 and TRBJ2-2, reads KAGVTQTPRYLIKTRGQQVTLSCSPISGHRSVSWYQQTPGQGLQFLFEYFSETQRNKGNFPGRFSGRQFSNSRSEMNVSTLELGDSALYLCASNWGSGLAGEAGELFFGEGSRLTVL.

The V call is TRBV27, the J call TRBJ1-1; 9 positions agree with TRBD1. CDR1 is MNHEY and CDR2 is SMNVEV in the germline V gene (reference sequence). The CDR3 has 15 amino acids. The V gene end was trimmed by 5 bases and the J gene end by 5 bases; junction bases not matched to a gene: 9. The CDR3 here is CASSLTGGVGTEAFF. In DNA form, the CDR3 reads TGTGCCAGCAGTCTTACAGGGGGCGTAGGGACTGAAGCTTTCTTT.

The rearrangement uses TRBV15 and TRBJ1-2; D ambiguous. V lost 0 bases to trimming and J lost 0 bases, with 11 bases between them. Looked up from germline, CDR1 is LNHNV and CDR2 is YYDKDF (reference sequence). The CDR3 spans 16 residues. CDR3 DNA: TGTGCCACCAGCAGAGAGAGGCGGCAAGCTAACTATGGCTACACCTTC. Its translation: CATSRERRQANYGYTF.

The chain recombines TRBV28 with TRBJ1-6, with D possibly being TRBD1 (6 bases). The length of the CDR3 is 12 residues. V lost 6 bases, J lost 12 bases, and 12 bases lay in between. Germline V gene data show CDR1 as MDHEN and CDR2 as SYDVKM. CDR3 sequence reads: CASSIQGLPLHF. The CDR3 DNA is TGTGCCAGCAGCATCCAGGGGTTACCCCTCCACTTT.

CDR3 DNA: TGTGCCAGCAGTCTCGGGTGGGATGGCTACACCTTC. Its translation: CASSLGWDGYTF. The chain couples TRBV28 to TRBJ1-2; D unresolved. The CDR3 has 12 residues. V lost 5 bases and J lost 6, with 10 bases in between. Germline CDR1 reads MDHEN; CDR2 reads SYDVKM.

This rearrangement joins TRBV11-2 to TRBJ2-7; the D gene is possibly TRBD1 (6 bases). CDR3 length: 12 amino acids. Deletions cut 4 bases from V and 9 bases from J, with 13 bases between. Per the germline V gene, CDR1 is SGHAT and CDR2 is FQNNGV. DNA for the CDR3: TGTGCCAGCAGCTCGAACCCAGGGGTGCAGTACTTC. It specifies CASSSNPGVQYF.

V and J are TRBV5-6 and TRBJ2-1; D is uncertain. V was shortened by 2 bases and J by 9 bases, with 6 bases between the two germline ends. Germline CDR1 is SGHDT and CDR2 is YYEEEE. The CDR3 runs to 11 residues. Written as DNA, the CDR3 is TGTGCCAGCAGCTTTATAGCTGAGCAGTTCTTC. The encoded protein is CASSFIAEQFF.

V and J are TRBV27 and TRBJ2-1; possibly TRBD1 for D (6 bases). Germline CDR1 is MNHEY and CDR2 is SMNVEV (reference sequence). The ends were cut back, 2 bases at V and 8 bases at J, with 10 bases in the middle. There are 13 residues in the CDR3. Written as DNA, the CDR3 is TGTGCCAGCAGTTTAACAGGGTTTCATGAGCAGTTCTTC. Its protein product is CASSLTGFHEQFF.

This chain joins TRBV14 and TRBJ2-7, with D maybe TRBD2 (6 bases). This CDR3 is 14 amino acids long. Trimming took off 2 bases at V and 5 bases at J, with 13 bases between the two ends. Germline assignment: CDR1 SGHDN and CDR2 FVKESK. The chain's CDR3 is CASSQLGRGDEQYF. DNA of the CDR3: TGTGCCAGCAGCCAACTTGGTCGCGGGGACGAGCAGTACTTC.

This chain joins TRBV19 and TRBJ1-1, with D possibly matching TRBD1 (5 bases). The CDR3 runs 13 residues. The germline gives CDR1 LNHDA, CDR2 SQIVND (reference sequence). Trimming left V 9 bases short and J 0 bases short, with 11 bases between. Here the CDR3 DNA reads TGTGCCAGCACGACAGATATGAACACTGAAGCTTTCTTT. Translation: CASTTDMNTEAFF. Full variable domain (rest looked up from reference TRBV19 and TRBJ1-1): DGGITQSPKYLFRKEGQNVTLSCEQNLNHDAMYWYRQDPGQGLRLIYYSQIVNDFQKGDIAEGYSVSREKKESFPLTVTSAQKNPTAFYLCASTTDMNTEAFFGQGTRLTVV.

The CDR3 DNA is TGCGCCAGCAGCTTGGACAGGGGGAACAATTCACCCCTCCACTTT. Protein sequence: CASSLDRGNNSPLHF. This chain uses TRBV5-1 with TRBJ1-6, with 8 positions matching TRBD1. The germline V gene has CDR1 SGHRS and CDR2 YFSETQ. V lost 0 bases and J lost 7; bases outside the gene matches: 3. CDR3 length: 15 amino acids.

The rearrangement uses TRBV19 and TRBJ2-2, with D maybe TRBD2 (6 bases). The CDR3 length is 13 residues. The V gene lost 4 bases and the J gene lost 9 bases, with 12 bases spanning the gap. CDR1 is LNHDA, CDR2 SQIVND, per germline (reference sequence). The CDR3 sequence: CASSTWRDRELFF. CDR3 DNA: TGTGCCAGTAGTACTTGGCGGGACCGGGAGCTGTTTTTT.

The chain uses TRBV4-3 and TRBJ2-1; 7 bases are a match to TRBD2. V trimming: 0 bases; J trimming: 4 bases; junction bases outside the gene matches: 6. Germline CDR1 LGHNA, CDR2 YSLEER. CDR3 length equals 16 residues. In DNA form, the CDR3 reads TGCGCCAGCAGCCAAGATGTGGCGGGAGTGTACAATGAGCAGTTCTTC. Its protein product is CASSQDVAGVYNEQFF.

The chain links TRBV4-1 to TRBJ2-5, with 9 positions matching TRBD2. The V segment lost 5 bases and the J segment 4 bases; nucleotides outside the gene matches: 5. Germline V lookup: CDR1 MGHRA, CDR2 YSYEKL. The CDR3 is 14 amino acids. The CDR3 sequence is CASSGTSSGETQYF. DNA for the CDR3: TGCGCCAGCAGCGGGACTAGCTCTGGAGAGACCCAGTACTTC.

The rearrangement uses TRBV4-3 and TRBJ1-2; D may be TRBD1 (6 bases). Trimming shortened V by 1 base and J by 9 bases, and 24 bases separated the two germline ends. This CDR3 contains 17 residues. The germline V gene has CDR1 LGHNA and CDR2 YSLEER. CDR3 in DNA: TGCGCCAGCAGCCAAGCTTACCGGGACACTACGCAGGGGAGCTACACCTTC. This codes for CASSQAYRDTTQGSYTF.

The CDR3 region has the DNA TGTGCCAGCAGCCCCCGACAGGGTGGCACTGAAGCTTTCTTT. Encoded protein: CASSPRQGGTEAFF. V gene TRBV14 combines with J gene TRBJ1-1; 7 nucleotides match TRBD1. V trimming: 4 bases; J trimming: 4 bases; junction bases outside the gene matches: 6. Germline loops: CDR1 SGHDN, CDR2 FVKESK. The CDR3 runs 14 residues. The full variable domain, its missing parts supplied by reference TRBV14 and TRBJ1-1, is EAGVTQFPSHSVIEKGQTVTLRCDPISGHDNLYWYRRVMGKEIKFLLHFVKESKQDESGMPNNRFLAERTGGTYSTLKVQPAELEDSGVYFCASSPRQGGTEAFFGQGTRLTVV.

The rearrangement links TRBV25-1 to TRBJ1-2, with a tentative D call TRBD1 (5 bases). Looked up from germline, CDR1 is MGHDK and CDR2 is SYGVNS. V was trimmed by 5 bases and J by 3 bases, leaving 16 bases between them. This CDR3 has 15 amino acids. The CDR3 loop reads CASSSGLWGDYGYTF. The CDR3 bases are TGTGCCAGCAGTTCCGGACTGTGGGGGGACTATGGCTACACCTTC.

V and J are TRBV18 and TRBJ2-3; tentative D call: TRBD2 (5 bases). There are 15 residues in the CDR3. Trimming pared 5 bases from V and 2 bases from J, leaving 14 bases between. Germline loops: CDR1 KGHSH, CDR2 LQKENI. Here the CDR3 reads CASSTNGLITDTQYF. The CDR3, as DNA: TGTGCCAGCTCAACTAACGGACTCATCACAGATACGCAGTATTTT.

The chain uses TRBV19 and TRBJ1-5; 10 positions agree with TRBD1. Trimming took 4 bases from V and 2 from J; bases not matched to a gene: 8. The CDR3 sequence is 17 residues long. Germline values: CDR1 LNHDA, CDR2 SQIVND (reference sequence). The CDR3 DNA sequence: TGTGCCAGTAGTACCAGCCCTGGACAGGGGGGCAATCAGCCCCAGCATTTT. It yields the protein CASSTSPGQGGNQPQHF.

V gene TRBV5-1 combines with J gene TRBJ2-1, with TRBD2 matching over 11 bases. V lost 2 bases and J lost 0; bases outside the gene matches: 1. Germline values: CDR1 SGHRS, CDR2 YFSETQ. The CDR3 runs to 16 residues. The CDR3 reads CASSFTSGSSYNEQFF. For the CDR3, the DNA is TGCGCCAGCAGCTTCACTAGCGGGAGCTCCTACAATGAGCAGTTCTTC.

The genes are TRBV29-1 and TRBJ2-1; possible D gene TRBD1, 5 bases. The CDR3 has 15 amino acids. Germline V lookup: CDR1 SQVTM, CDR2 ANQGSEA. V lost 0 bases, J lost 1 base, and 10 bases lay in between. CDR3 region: CSVEEGPRSYNEQFF. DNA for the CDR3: TGCAGCGTTGAAGAGGGGCCTAGATCCTACAATGAGCAGTTCTTC.

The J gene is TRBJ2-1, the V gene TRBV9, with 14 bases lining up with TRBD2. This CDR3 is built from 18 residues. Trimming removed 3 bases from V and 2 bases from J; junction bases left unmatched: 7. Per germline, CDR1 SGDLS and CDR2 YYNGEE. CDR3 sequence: CASSAGLAGAFPYNEQFF. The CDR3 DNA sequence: TGTGCCAGCAGCGCGGGACTAGCGGGAGCTTTCCCCTACAATGAGCAGTTCTTC.

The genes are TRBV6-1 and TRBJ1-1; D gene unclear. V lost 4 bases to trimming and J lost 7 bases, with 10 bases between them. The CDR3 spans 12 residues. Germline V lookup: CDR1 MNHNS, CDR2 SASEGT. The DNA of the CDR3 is TGTGCCAGCAGTGTATCGTTAGATGAAGCTTTCTTT. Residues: CASSVSLDEAFF.

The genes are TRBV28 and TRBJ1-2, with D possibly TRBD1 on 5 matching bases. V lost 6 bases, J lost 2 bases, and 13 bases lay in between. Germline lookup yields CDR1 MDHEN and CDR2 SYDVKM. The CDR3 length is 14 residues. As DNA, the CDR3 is TGTGCCAGCAGCCTATTACAGGAGAACTATGGCTACACCTTC. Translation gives CASSLLQENYGYTF.

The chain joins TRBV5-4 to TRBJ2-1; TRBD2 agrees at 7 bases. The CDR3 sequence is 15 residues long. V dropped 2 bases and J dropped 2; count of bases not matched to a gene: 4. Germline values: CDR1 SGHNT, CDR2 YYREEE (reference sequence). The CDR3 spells CASSFPGRAYNEQFF. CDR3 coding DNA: TGTGCCAGCAGCTTTCCAGGGAGGGCCTACAATGAGCAGTTCTTC.

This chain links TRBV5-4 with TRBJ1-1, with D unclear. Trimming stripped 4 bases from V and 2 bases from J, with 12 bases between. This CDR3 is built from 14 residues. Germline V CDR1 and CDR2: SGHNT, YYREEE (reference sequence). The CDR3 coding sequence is TGTGCCAGCAGCCCTTGGGCCCTTAACACTGAAGCTTTCTTT. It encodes CASSPWALNTEAFF. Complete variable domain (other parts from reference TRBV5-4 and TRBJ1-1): ETGVTQSPTHLIKTRGQQVTLRCSSQSGHNTVSWYQQALGQGPQFIFQYYREEENGRGNFPPRFSGLQFPNYSSELNVNALELDDSALYLCASSPWALNTEAFFGQGTRLTVV.

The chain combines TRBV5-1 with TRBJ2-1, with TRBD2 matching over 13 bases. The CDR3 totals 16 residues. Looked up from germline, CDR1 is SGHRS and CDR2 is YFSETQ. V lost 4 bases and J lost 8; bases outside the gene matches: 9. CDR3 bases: TGCGCCAGCAGCGCTGGTGGGACTAGCGGGAAAGATGAGCAGTTCTTC. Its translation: CASSAGGTSGKDEQFF.